These 15 T cell receptor beta chains came from one sample sequenced in a study of radiotherapy plus CTLA-4 blockade in lung cancer. Data came from immunoSEQ multiplex PCR; TCRdb stores just in-frame clones and leaves some out. The sample has about 98,000 clones; 80% to 85% are singletons. The sample consisted of peripheral blood, taken from a patient treated with radiotherapy plus ipilimumab. All receptors come from a human donor with non-small cell lung cancer who had a partial response to radiotherapy plus ipilimumab.

The rearrangement uses TRBV11-2 and TRBJ1-1; 9 bases map to TRBD1. Losses at the gene ends were 5 bases for V and 7 bases for J; bases not matched to a gene: 2. The CDR3 spans 12 residues. Germline values: CDR1 SGHAT, CDR2 FQNNGV. The CDR3 region has the DNA TGTGCCAGCAGCGTGACAGGGGGTGAAGCTTTCTTT. It encodes CASSVTGGEAFF.

This chain links TRBV5-1 with TRBJ2-2; the match to TRBD2 covers 8 bases. With V trimmed by 2 bases and J by 3 bases, 6 bases remained unmatched. CDR1 is SGHRS, CDR2 YFSETQ, per germline. The CDR3 consists of 16 residues. The CDR3 DNA reads TGCGCCAGCAGCTTCAATAGCGGGAAAGACACCGGGGAGCTGTTTTTT. Translated: CASSFNSGKDTGELFF.

This clone showed up just a few times. The chain is built from TRBV4-1 and TRBJ2-5, with 9 bases aligning to TRBD2. V gave up 3 bases and J gave up 4 bases; unmatched junction bases: 6. Germline CDR1 is MGHRA and CDR2 is YSYEKL. The CDR3 is 15 amino acids. CDR3 protein: CASSHPSGRTETQYF. In DNA, the CDR3 is TGCGCCAGCAGCCATCCCAGCGGGAGGACAGAGACCCAGTACTTC.

This rearrangement joins TRBV6-4 to TRBJ2-1; TRBD2 agrees at 7 bases. After removal of 0 bases from V and 4 bases from J, the junction contained 3 bases not matched to a gene. Germline loops: CDR1 MRHNA, CDR2 SNTAGT. The CDR3 runs 15 residues. CDR3 residues: CASSDSEREYNEQFF. DNA for the CDR3: TGTGCCAGCAGTGACTCGGAGCGGGAATACAATGAGCAGTTCTTC.

This chain joins TRBV5-1 and TRBJ2-5; 7 positions match TRBD2. V was clipped by 2 bases and J by 4 bases; unmatched bases: 8. The CDR3 contains 15 residues. Germline values: CDR1 SGHRS, CDR2 YFSETQ. The CDR3 sequence: CASSLSTSPRETQYF. The DNA of the CDR3 is TGCGCCAGCAGCTTATCGACTAGCCCGAGAGAGACCCAGTACTTC.

The rearrangement links TRBV5-1 to TRBJ2-2, with D perhaps TRBD2 (5 bases). This CDR3 is built from 17 residues. Trimming pared 4 bases from V and 3 bases from J, leaving 19 bases between. Germline CDR1 and CDR2: SGHRS and YFSETQ. Here the CDR3 reads CASSVTVERRDTGELFF. The DNA for the CDR3 is TGCGCCAGCAGCGTGACGGTTGAGCGGCGGGACACCGGGGAGCTGTTTTTT.

V is TRBV7-2 and J is TRBJ2-3; TRBD2 matches at 9 bases. The germline V gene has CDR1 SGHTA and CDR2 FQGNSA. Losses at the gene ends were 2 bases for V and 6 bases for J; bases not matched to a gene: 9. The CDR3 is 16 amino acids. CDR3 nucleotides: TGTGCCAGCAGCTTACAACGACTAGCGGCCGGGGATACGCAGTATTTT. This gives the protein CASSLQRLAAGDTQYF. Full variable domain (rest looked up from reference TRBV7-2 and TRBJ2-3): GAGVSQSPSNKVTEKGKDVELRCDPISGHTALYWYRQSLGQGLEFLIYFQGNSAPDKSGLPSDRFSAERTGGSVSTLTIQRTQQEDSAVYLCASSLQRLAAGDTQYFGPGTRLTVL.

The chain employs TRBV5-8 and TRBJ1-1; maybe TRBD1 (5 bases). Germline V gives CDR1 SGHTS, CDR2 YDEGEE. Trimming cost V 1 base and J 1 base, with 8 bases left between them. This CDR3 contains 14 residues. This CDR3 reads CASSLRGRNTEAFF. The CDR3 bases are TGTGCCAGCAGCTTGAGGGGAAGGAACACTGAAGCTTTCTTT.

The rearrangement joins TRBV28 to TRBJ1-3; unclear D gene. In germline, CDR1 is MDHEN, CDR2 SYDVKM. The CDR3 sequence is 15 residues long. V lost 2 bases and J lost 0, with 8 bases in between. The CDR3 loop reads CASSLQVFSGNTIYF. CDR3 DNA: TGTGCCAGCAGTTTACAGGTCTTCTCTGGAAACACCATATATTTT.

By share of the sample, this clone is medium-sized. The chain has TRBV11-2 and TRBJ1-4; 8 bases align to TRBD1. The ends lost 5 bases at V and 8 bases at J; junction bases unmatched: 10. CDR1 SGHAT and CDR2 FQNNGV come from the germline V gene. The length of the CDR3 is 15 residues. The CDR3 sequence: CASSALTGVEEKLFF. CDR3 coding DNA: TGTGCCAGCAGCGCGCTGACAGGGGTAGAAGAAAAACTGTTTTTT.

This sequence joins TRBV18 and TRBJ2-2, with D perhaps matching TRBD1 (6 bases). The germline V gene encodes CDR1 KGHSH and CDR2 LQKENI. With 3 bases removed from V and 4 bases from J, the gap between germline ends came to 15 bases. This CDR3 comprises 16 residues. The CDR3 DNA sequence: TGTGCCAGCTCACCCAAGGGGGTTACGGGCACCGGGGAGCTGTTTTTT. Residues: CASSPKGVTGTGELFF.

This clone was observed a single time. The V gene is TRBV7-2, the J gene TRBJ2-5; 7 bases fit TRBD2. Germline lookup yields CDR1 SGHTA and CDR2 FQGNSA. J was trimmed by 8 bases and V by 5 bases; bases with no gene match: 8. The CDR3 is made up of 13 amino acids. The CDR3 loop reads CASSGRDSVTQYF. CDR3 nucleotide sequence: TGTGCCAGCAGCGGGAGGGACTCTGTCACCCAGTACTTC.

The chain combines TRBV28 with TRBJ1-1; 7 nucleotides line up with TRBD1. Germline CDR1 is MDHEN and CDR2 is SYDVKM. CDR3 length: 14 residues. The V segment lost 6 bases and the J segment 4 bases; nucleotides outside the gene matches: 8. CDR3 coding DNA: TGTGCCAGCAGGCCAACCGGGACAGTCACTGAAGCTTTCTTT. It encodes CASRPTGTVTEAFF.

The chain combines TRBV30 with TRBJ2-7; 8 bases are shared with TRBD2. This CDR3 is built from 15 residues. Germline V gene data show CDR1 as GTSNPN and CDR2 as SVGIG (reference sequence). V shed 3 bases and J 1 base; nucleotides not matched to a gene: 8. The CDR3 bases are TGTGCCTGGAGGCCGAGACTAGCGTTTTCCTACGAGCAGTACTTC. As protein: CAWRPRLAFSYEQYF.

The chain joins TRBV29-1 to TRBJ2-2; TRBD1 matches at 7 bases. The germline CDR1 and CDR2 sequences are SQVTM and ANQGSEA. There are 14 residues in the CDR3. The J segment lost 5 bases and the V segment lost 4 bases, leaving 7 bases of the junction unmatched. The DNA of the CDR3 is TGCAGCGTTGCGAGGGGGCGAGAGACCGGGGAGCTGTTTTTT. Its protein is CSVARGRETGELFF.